The source of this T cell receptor beta chain is a study of OX40 agonist ivuxolimab in advanced cancers. Study in general: Cohort: 80% to 85% men, mean age approximately 66, aged about 20 to 90. Three patients got partial responses; one had hepatocellular carcinoma and two had cutaneous melanoma. Study-wide results and caveats: Both blood CD4+ and CD8+ T cells showed clonal growth by week 6 at 0.1 to 3.0 mg/kg. It was also the case that some nonresponders had low normalized T-cell clonal expansion.

A word on this clone: Its antigen is not known.

The assay was immunoSEQ multiplex PCR, and TCRdb's table has in-frame clones only and misses some. Of 50,000 to 70,000 clones in the sample, approximately 85% were seen once. The receptor comes from an adult with an advanced solid tumor such as melanoma, head and neck, liver or kidney cancer. The specimen was CD4+ or CD8+ T cells sorted from blood, collected in a trial of the OX40 agonist ivuxolimab.

CDR3 sequence reads: CASSLADRVGQETQYF. CDR3 nucleotides: TGTGCCAGCAGCTTAGCGGATAGGGTAGGGCAAGAGACCCAGTACTTC. The chain links TRBV7-6 to TRBJ2-5; D is unresolved. Trimming pared 0 bases from V and 2 bases from J, leaving 13 bases between. The CDR3 totals 16 residues. From germline, CDR1 is SGHVS and CDR2 FNYEAQ.